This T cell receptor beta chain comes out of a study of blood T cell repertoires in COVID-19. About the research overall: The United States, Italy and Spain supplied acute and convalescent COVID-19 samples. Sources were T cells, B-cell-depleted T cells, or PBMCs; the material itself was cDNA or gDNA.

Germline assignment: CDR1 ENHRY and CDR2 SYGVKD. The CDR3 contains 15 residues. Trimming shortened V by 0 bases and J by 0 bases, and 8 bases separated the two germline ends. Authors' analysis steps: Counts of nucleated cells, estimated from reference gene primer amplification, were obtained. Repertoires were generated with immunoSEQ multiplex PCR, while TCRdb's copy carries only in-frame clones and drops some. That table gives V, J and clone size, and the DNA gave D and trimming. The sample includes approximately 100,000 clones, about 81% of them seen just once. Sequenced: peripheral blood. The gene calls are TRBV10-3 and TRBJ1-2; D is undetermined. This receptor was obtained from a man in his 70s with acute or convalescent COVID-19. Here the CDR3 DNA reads TGTGCCATCAGTGAGTCAACACTAGCTAACTATGGCTACACCTTC. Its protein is CAISESTLANYGYTF.